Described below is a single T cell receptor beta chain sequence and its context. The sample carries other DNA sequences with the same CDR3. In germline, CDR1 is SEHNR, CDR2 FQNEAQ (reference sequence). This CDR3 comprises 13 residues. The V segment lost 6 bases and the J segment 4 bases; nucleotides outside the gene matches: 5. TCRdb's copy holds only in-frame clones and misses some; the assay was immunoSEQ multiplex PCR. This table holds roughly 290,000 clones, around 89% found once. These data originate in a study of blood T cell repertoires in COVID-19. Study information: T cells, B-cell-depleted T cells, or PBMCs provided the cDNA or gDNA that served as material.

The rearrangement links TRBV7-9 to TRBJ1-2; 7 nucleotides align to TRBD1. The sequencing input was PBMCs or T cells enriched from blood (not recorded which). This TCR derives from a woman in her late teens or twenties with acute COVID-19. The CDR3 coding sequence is TGTGCCAGCAGTCTACAGGGGAGCTATGGCTACACCTTC. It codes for CASSLQGSYGYTF.